The 9 T cell receptor beta chains in this list originate from one sample, sequenced in a study of breast tumors, draining lymph nodes, adjacent tissues. TCRdb re-called the multiplex PCR reads through MiXCR, storing one row per CDR3 protein. This sample has around 300,000 distinct CDR3 sequences, with roughly 30% found just once. The lymph nodes were axillary draining lymph nodes from breast cancer patients. The specimen sequenced was axillary lymph node tissue. Source of these receptors: a female donor with breast cancer. Some clones in this sample may be carry-over from other donors' samples.

Comments on this clonotype: This may be a read error: a much more frequent sequence differs by one nucleotide. The chain recombines TRBV15 with TRBJ1-2; D is perhaps TRBD1 (6 bases). Deletions cut 10 bases from V and 4 bases from J, with 19 bases between. The germline CDR1 and CDR2 sequences are LNHNV and YYDKDF (reference sequence). This CDR3 comprises 14 residues. The CDR3 DNA follows: TGTGCCATCAGGCGGGGGCGGGTCGGCTATGGCTACACCTTC. This gives the protein CAIRRGRVGYGYTF.

This clonotype appeared many times. The chain couples TRBV5-4 to TRBJ2-7; D is unclear. The CDR3 runs 15 residues. Per the germline V gene, CDR1 is SGHNT and CDR2 is YYREEE (reference sequence). Trimming stripped 0 bases from V and 0 bases from J, with 10 bases between. The CDR3 loop reads CASSLGLDPSYEQYF. CDR3 nucleotide sequence: TGTGCCAGCAGCTTGGGCCTTGACCCCTCCTACGAGCAGTACTTC.

This chain uses TRBV20-1 with TRBJ1-2; D unresolved. The V end lost 6 bases, the J end lost 7 bases, and 27 bases lay between the germline ends. This CDR3 contains 16 residues. Germline CDR1 DFQATT, CDR2 SNEGSKA (reference sequence). The CDR3 here is CSAEVTSGRALGGYTF. The DNA of the CDR3 is TGCAGTGCCGAGGTTACTAGCGGGAGGGCTTTAGGTGGCTACACCTTC.

In the case of this clonotype: A much larger clone is a single base away; this may be a read error. The chain couples TRBV30 to TRBJ1-5; maybe TRBD1 (5 bases). Germline CDR1 GTSNPN, CDR2 SVGIG (reference sequence). This CDR3 region has 14 residues. CDR3 sequence reads: CAWSQGGSNRPQHF. DNA of the CDR3: TGTGCCTGGAGTCAGGGTGGCAGCAATCGGCCCCAGCATTTT.

At least ten counts were recorded for this clonotype. This may be a read error: a much more frequent sequence differs by one nucleotide. This sequence joins TRBV11-2 and TRBJ2-7; no clear D gene. Trimming removed 5 bases at V and 6 bases at J, with 14 bases between. This CDR3 has 13 residues. CDR1 SGHAT and CDR2 FQNNGV come from the germline V gene. The CDR3 DNA sequence: TGTGCCAGCAGCCCATTTGTCCCAACCGAGCAGTACTTC. Translation gives CASSPFVPTEQYF.

Remarks on this clonotype: A clone one base away is much larger, so this may be a read error. The chain joins TRBV11-2 to TRBJ1-2; D might be TRBD1 (5 bases). Per the germline V gene, CDR1 is SGHAT and CDR2 is FQNNGV. The CDR3 sequence is 14 residues long. V was shortened by 5 bases and J by 4 bases, with 14 bases between the two germline ends. The CDR3 region is CASSTKTATYGYTF. The CDR3 DNA sequence: TGTGCCAGCAGCACCAAGACAGCTACCTATGGCTACACCTTC.

In this sample, this clonotype turned up many times. This sequence joins TRBV28 and TRBJ1-6; D may be TRBD1 (5 bases). The CDR3 spans 14 residues. Looked up from germline, CDR1 is MDHEN and CDR2 is SYDVKM. V was pared by 8 bases and J by 7 bases, with 15 bases between. The CDR3 spells CASEGPSENSPLHF. In nucleotides, the CDR3 is TGTGCCAGCGAGGGGCCAAGCGAGAATTCACCCCTCCACTTT.

This sequence joins TRBV3-1 and TRBJ2-5; D ambiguous. V was cut by 2 bases and J by 6 bases, with 10 bases left in between. The CDR3 sequence is 13 residues long. CDR1 LGHDT and CDR2 YNNKEL come from the germline V gene (reference sequence). DNA for the CDR3: TGTGCCAGCAGCCAACGGGCTAGGAAGACCCAGTACTTC. Translation: CASSQRARKTQYF.

Remarks on this clonotype: The conserved closing phenylalanine or tryptophan is absent in this CDR3, likely reflecting a read error. Because the CDR3's place on the DNA is in doubt, the DNA is left out and the CDR3 is given as listed by TCRdb. V and J are TRBV19 and TRBJ1-6; the D segment call TRBD1 is taken from the table without a DNA check. Germline V gene data show CDR1 as LNHDA and CDR2 as SQIVND (reference sequence). The CDR3 extends over 16 residues, inclusive of both ends. The CDR3 reads CASSTQSGTGGSPPHS.